The 13 T cell receptor beta chains below all came from one sample that was sequenced in a study of blood T cell repertoires in COVID-19. The data were produced by immunoSEQ multiplex PCR, yet TCRdb's version contains in-frame clones alone and is incomplete. Among over 200,000 clones listed, about 91% were seen once. Sequenced input: peripheral blood. The receptors stem from a person aged 18-35 years with COVID-19, enrolled during active disease.

V usage is TRBV18 and J usage is TRBJ2-3; D remains ambiguous. CDR3 length: 14 amino acids. Germline V gene sequence: CDR1 KGHSH, CDR2 LQKENI. Trimming took 0 bases from V and 4 from J, leaving 8 bases between them. CDR3 region: CASSPPASADTQYF. CDR3 DNA sequence: TGTGCCAGCTCACCACCAGCGAGCGCAGATACGCAGTATTTT.

Here the CDR3 DNA reads TGTGCCAGCAGCCCCCCTTGGACAGCAAGCGTGTATGGCTACACCTTC. Translated, it gives CASSPPWTASVYGYTF. V and J are TRBV7-9 and TRBJ1-2; TRBD1 might be the D (6 bases). Per germline, CDR1 SEHNR and CDR2 FQNEAQ (reference sequence). The V gene lost 5 bases and the J gene lost 5 bases, with 21 bases spanning the gap. CDR3 length equals 16 residues. Supplemented by reference TRBV7-9 and TRBJ1-2, the full variable domain reads DTGVSQNPRHKITKRGQNVTFRCDPISEHNRLYWYRQTLGQGPEFLTYFQNEAQLEKSRLLSDRFSAERPKGSFSTLEIQRTEQGDSAMYLCASSPPWTASVYGYTFGSGTRLTVV.

CDR3 sequence: CASSVGTGGTGELFF. The CDR3 nucleotides read TGTGCCAGCAGCGTAGGGACAGGAGGCACCGGGGAGCTGTTTTTT. V usage is TRBV9 and J usage is TRBJ2-2, with 7 positions matching TRBD1. Trimming cost V 0 bases and J 4 bases; bases outside gene matches: 3. CDR1 and CDR2 (germline): SGDLS, YYNGEE. CDR3 length: 15 residues. The complete variable domain, with remaining parts taken from reference TRBV9 and TRBJ2-2, reads DSGVTQTPKHLITATGQRVTLRCSPRSGDLSVYWYQQSLDQGLQFLIQYYNGEERAKGNILERFSAQQFPDLHSELNLSSLELGDSALYFCASSVGTGGTGELFFGEGSRLTVL.

The V and J genes are TRBV15 and TRBJ2-1; tentative D call: TRBD2 (7 bases). The CDR3 is 17 residues long. Germline assignment: CDR1 LNHNV and CDR2 YYDKDF (reference sequence). V was clipped by 0 bases and J by 4 bases, with 16 bases between them. For the CDR3, the DNA is TGTGCCACCAGCAGAGACCTCAGCGGGACATCATACAATGAGCAGTTCTTC. Protein: CATSRDLSGTSYNEQFF.

This chain connects TRBV7-9 to TRBJ2-7, with TRBD1 matching over 9 bases. This CDR3 has 15 residues. The V gene end was trimmed by 3 bases and the J gene end by 4 bases; junction bases not matched to a gene: 7. Germline V gene sequence: CDR1 SEHNR, CDR2 FQNEAQ (reference sequence). CDR3 loop: CASSLTGQGRYEQYF. CDR3 DNA: TGTGCCAGCAGCTTGACGGGACAGGGTCGTTACGAGCAGTACTTC.

This chain uses TRBV7-9 with TRBJ2-5, with 8 nucleotides matching TRBD2. J was trimmed by 4 bases and V by 1 base; bases with no gene match: 11. The CDR3 is made up of 17 amino acids. CDR1 is SEHNR and CDR2 is FQNEAQ in the germline V gene (reference sequence). The CDR3 here is CASSLGVGEAGVETQYF. The CDR3 DNA reads TGTGCCAGCAGCTTAGGGGTTGGGGAAGCGGGAGTAGAGACCCAGTACTTC. Combining the CDR3 with reference TRBV7-9 and TRBJ2-5 gives the whole variable domain DTGVSQNPRHKITKRGQNVTFRCDPISEHNRLYWYRQTLGQGPEFLTYFQNEAQLEKSRLLSDRFSAERPKGSFSTLEIQRTEQGDSAMYLCASSLGVGEAGVETQYFGPGTRLLVL.

Note on this clone: Within the sample, other DNA sequences also encode this same CDR3. This chain's CDR3 is CASSLDRNTEAFF. As DNA, the CDR3 is TGTGCCAGCAGCTTAGACAGGAACACTGAAGCTTTCTTT. This chain joins TRBV11-3 and TRBJ1-1, with unresolved D. The germline gives CDR1 SGHNT, CDR2 YENEEA. Trimming removed 0 bases at V and 1 base at J, with 3 bases between. This CDR3 is 13 amino acids long. The full variable domain, completed using reference TRBV11-3 and TRBJ1-1, is EAGVVQSPRYKIIEKKQPVAFWCNPISGHNTLYWYLQNLGQGPELLIRYENEEAVDDSQLPKDRFSAERLKGVDSTLKIQPAELGDSAVYLCASSLDRNTEAFFGQGTRLTVV.

The rearrangement joins TRBV7-2 to TRBJ2-3; perhaps TRBD2 as D (6 bases). The CDR3 is 14 amino acids. The V gene's germline CDR1 is SGHTA and CDR2 FQGNSA. V lost 3 bases and J 2 bases, leaving 9 bases between the germline ends. DNA for the CDR3: TGTGCCAGCAGCTTTAGCGGACTCACAGATACGCAGTATTTT. It is translated as CASSFSGLTDTQYF.

Here the CDR3 reads CASSFGTDSYEQYF. In DNA form, the CDR3 reads TGTGCCAGCAGCTTCGGGACTGATTCTTACGAGCAGTACTTC. The V and J genes are TRBV5-5 and TRBJ2-7, with D possibly TRBD2 on 6 matching bases. The CDR3 spans 14 residues. The ends were cut back, 2 bases at V and 4 bases at J, with 13 bases in the middle. Germline-derived CDR1 and CDR2 are SGHKS and YYEKEE (reference sequence).

The rearrangement links TRBV13 to TRBJ2-3; weak D call: TRBD2 (5 bases). This CDR3 has 14 amino acids. Trimming stripped 5 bases from V and 1 base from J, with 10 bases between. Per the germline V gene, CDR1 is PRHDT and CDR2 is FYEKMQ (reference sequence). The CDR3 loop is CASSTLAGTDTQYF. The CDR3 coding sequence is TGTGCCAGCAGCACGCTAGCAGGCACAGATACGCAGTATTTT. The entire variable domain, with the rest obtained from reference TRBV13 and TRBJ2-3, is as follows: AAGVIQSPRHLIKEKRETATLKCYPIPRHDTVYWYQQGPGQDPQFLISFYEKMQSDKGSIPDRFSAQQFSDYHSELNMSSLELGDSALYFCASSTLAGTDTQYFGPGTRLTVL.

This chain uses TRBV24-1 with TRBJ2-4; D remains unclear. Germline CDR1 reads KGHDR; CDR2 reads SFDVKD. CDR3 length: 16 amino acids. V was trimmed by 2 bases and J by 6 bases, leaving 16 bases between them. The CDR3 DNA is TGTGCCACCAGTGATTCTAGGATTTTGAACCCAAACATTCAGTACTTC. Its protein is CATSDSRILNPNIQYF.

The V and J genes are TRBV10-3 and TRBJ1-5, with TRBD1 matching over 9 bases. CDR3 length: 15 amino acids. The trim removed 6 bases at V and 5 bases at J, leaving 8 bases unmatched. The germline CDR1 and CDR2 sequences are ENHRY and SYGVKD. The CDR3 nucleotides are TGTGCCATCAGCGGGGGACAGGGAAGGGATCAGCCCCAGCATTTT. Translating it yields CAISGGQGRDQPQHF.

The V and J genes are TRBV11-3 and TRBJ2-1, with 14 bases that match TRBD2. Germline trimming cut 3 bases from V and 9 bases from J; bases unmatched to any gene: 4. Germline V CDR1 and CDR2: SGHNT, YENEEA. This CDR3 is built from 15 residues. The CDR3 coding sequence is TGTGCCAGCAGCTTGGGACTAGCGGGAGAAATTGAGCAGTTCTTC. Protein product: CASSLGLAGEIEQFF.